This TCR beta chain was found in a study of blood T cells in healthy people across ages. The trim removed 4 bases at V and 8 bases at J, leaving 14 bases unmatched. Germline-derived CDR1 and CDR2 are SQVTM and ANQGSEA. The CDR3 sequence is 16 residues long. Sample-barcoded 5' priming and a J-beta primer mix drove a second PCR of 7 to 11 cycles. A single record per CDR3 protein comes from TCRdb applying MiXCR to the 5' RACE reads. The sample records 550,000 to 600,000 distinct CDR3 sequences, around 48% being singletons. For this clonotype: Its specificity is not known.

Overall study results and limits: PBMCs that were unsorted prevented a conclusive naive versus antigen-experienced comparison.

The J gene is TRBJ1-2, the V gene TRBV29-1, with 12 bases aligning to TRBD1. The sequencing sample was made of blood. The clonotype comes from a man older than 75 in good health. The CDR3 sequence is CSVAGTGGVAAAGYTF. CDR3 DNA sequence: TGCAGCGTTGCTGGGACAGGGGGCGTTGCAGCGGCGGGCTACACCTTC.